The rows below give T cell receptor beta chains drawn from one sample of a study of post-analysis software for immune sequencing data. In TCRdb, the PCR reads were re-called with MiXCR into one record per CDR3 protein. The repertoire holds 170,000 or so distinct CDR3 sequences, with 30% as singletons. The sample taken for sequencing was blood. The receptors were gathered from a girl aged 5-17 years with multiple sclerosis. The CDR3 runs from the conserved cysteine through the conserved F or W. Each record gives: J gene, clone size, V gene, D gene, CDR3 DNA, CDR3 protein. A D gene is named only where the DNA matches it firmly. Size tells how often a clone was seen (once, few, many) or the class of an expanded clone, and some rows leave it out.

TRBJ2-5 many TRBV10-3 . TGTGCCATCAGTGAGTCGGTCTGGTGGAGGCGACGAGGGGAGACCCAGTACTTC CAISESVWWRRRGETQYF
TRBJ1-2 . TRBV7-9 . TGTGCCAGCAGCTCTGGACCTCGGGACTACACCTTC CASSSGPRDYTF
TRBJ2-1 few TRBV2 TRBD2 TGTGCCAGCAGACAGGACTCGGGAGGCGAGCAGTTCTTC CASRQDSGGEQFF
TRBJ2-1 few TRBV15 . TGTGCCACCAGCAGGATGGCAGCCTCCTACAATGAGCAGTTCTTC CATSRMAASYNEQFF
TRBJ2-2 . TRBV7-2 TRBD2 TGTGCCAGCAGCCCTCGGGGGGGCAGGAATACCGGGGAGCTGTTTTTT CASSPRGGRNTGELFF
TRBJ1-5 . TRBV3-1 . TGTGCCTCAGGGTTGGGCAATCAGCCCCAGCATTTT CASGLGNQPQHF
TRBJ1-1 . TRBV29-1 . TGCAGCGTCGGCTCCGGGACGGTGAACACTGAAGCTTTCTTT CSVGSGTVNTEAFF
TRBJ2-3 few TRBV12-3/TRBV12-4 . TGTGCCAGCAGTTTATTGGGGATTAGCACGGATACGCAGTATTTT CASSLLGISTDTQYF
TRBJ2-7 . TRBV20-1 . TGCAGTGCTAGAGGTACTCATAAAGCGGGTATGTTCTACGAGCAGTACTTC CSARGTHKAGMFYEQYF
TRBJ2-1 many TRBV12-3/TRBV12-4 TRBD2 TGTGCCAGCAGTCTAGCGGTCAGAACCATCAATGAGCAGTTCTTC CASSLAVRTINEQFF
TRBJ2-5 many TRBV5-6 . TGTGCCAGCAGCTTGGCAGGGAAGGCAGCACAAGAGACCCAGTACTTC CASSLAGKAAQETQYF
TRBJ2-7 many TRBV3-1 . TGTGCCAGCAGCCAAGCGTCCTACGAGCAGTACTTC CASSQASYEQYF
TRBJ1-4 . TRBV28 . TGTGCCAGCAGCCGGAGGGCAACTAATGAAAAACTGTTTTTT CASSRRATNEKLFF
TRBJ1-1 . TRBV28 TRBD1 TGTGCCAGCAGTTTGGGCAGGGGGCGGTCTGAAGCTTTCTTT CASSLGRGRSEAFF
TRBJ1-4 . TRBV10-3 TRBD1 TGTGCCACGGCGGACAGGGGAGCAACTAATGAAAAACTGTTTTTT CATADRGATNEKLFF
TRBJ2-1 many TRBV7-2 TRBD2 TGTGCCAGCAGCTTAGCGGGAGGGCCAAATGAGCAGTTCTTC CASSLAGGPNEQFF
TRBJ1-2 once TRBV5-1 TRBD1 TGCGCCAGCAGCTCCCGGGACAGCCATGGCTACACCTTC CASSSRDSHGYTF
TRBJ2-3 . TRBV12-3/TRBV12-4 . TGTGCCAGCAGTTTAAGAGTAGATACGCAGTATTTT CASSLRVDTQYF
TRBJ1-2 few TRBV5-1 . TGCGCCCGCAGCTTACAGGGACTTGAAGGCTACACCTTC CARSLQGLEGYTF
TRBJ1-1 few TRBV3-1 . TGTGCCAGCAGCCAACAATTTCCCACTACTCGGGTTGAAGCTTTCTTT CASSQQFPTTRVEAFF
TRBJ2-1 many TRBV7-2 TRBD2 TGTGCCAGCAGCTTGGGAAGCGGGGCCCGCGTCGGCGAGCAGTTCTTC CASSLGSGARVGEQFF
TRBJ2-2 . TRBV7-2 TRBD2 TGTGCCAGCAGTCCGGGACTAGCGGGAGTAAACACCGGGGAGCTGTTTTTT CASSPGLAGVNTGELFF